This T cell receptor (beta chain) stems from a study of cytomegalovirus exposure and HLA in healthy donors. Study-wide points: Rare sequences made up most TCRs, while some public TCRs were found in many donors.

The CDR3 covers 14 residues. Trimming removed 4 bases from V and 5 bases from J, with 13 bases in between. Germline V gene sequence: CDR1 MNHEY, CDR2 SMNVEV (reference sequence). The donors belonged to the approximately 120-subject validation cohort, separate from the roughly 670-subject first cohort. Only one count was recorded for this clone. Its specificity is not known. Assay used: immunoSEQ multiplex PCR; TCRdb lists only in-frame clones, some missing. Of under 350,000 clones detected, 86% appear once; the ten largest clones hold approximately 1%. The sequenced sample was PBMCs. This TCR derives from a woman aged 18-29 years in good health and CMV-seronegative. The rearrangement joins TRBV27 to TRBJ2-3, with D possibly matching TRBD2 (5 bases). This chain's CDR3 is CASSYAPSLDTQYF. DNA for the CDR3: TGTGCCAGCAGTTACGCGCCTAGCTTAGATACGCAGTATTTT.